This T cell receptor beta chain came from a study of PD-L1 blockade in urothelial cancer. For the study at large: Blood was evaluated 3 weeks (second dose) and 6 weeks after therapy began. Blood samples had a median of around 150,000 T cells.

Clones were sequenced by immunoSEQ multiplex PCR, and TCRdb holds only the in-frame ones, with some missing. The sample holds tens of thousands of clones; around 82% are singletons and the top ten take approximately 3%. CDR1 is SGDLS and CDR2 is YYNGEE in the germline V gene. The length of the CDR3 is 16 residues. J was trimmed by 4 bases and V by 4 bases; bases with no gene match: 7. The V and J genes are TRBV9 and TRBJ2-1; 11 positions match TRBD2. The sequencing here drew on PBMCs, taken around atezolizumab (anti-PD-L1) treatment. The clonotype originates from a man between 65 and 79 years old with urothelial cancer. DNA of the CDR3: TGTGCCAGCAGCATCCTAGCGGGAGGAAATTACAATGAGCAGTTCTTC. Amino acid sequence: CASSILAGGNYNEQFF.